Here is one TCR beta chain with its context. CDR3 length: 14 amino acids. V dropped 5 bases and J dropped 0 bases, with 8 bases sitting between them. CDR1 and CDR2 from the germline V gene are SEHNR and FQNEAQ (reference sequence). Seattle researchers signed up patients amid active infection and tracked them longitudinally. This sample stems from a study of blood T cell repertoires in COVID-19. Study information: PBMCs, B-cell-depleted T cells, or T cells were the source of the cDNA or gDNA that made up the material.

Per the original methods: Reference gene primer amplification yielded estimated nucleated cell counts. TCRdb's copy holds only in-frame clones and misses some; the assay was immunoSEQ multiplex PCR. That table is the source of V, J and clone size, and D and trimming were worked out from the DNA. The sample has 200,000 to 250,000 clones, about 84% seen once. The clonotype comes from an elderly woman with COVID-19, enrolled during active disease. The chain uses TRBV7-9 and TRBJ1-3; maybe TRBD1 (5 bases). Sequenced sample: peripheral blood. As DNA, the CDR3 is TGTGCCAGCAGCCCGGGACTCTCTGGAAACACCATATATTTT. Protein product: CASSPGLSGNTIYF.